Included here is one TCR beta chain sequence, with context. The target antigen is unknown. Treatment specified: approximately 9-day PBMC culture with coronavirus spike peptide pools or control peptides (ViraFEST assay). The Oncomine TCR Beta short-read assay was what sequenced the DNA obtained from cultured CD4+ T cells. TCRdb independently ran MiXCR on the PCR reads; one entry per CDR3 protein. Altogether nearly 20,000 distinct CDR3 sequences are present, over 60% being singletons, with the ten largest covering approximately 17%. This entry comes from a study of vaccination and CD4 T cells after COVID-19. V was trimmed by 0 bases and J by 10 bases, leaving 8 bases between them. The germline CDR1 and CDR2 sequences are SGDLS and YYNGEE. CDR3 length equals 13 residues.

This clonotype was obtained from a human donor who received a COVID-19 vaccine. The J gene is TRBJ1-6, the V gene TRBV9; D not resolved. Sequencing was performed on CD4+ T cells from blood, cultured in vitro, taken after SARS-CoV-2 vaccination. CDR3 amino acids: CASSVGVGSPLHF. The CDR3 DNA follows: TGTGCCAGCAGCGTAGGGGTTGGCTCACCCCTCCACTTT.